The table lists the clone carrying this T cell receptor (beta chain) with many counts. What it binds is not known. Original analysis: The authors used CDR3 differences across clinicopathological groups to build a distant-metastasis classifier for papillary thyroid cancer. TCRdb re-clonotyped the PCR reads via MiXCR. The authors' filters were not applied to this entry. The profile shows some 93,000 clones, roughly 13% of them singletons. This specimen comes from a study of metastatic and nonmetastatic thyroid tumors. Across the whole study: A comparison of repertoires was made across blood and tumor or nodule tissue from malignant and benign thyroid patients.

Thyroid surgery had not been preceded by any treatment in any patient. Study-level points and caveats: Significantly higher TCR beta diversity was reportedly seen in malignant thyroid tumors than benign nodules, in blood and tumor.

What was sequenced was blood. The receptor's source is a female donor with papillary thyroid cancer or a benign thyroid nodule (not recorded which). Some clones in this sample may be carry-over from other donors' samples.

In DNA, the CDR3 is TGCGCCAGCAGCTTGACAACAGGGGGGTCTGGCTACACCTTC. Protein sequence: CASSLTTGGSGYTF. The gene calls are TRBV5-1 and TRBJ1-2, with 8 nucleotides matching TRBD1. V gave up 1 base and J gave up 7 bases; unmatched junction bases: 6. This CDR3 contains 14 residues. Germline V gene sequence: CDR1 SGHRS, CDR2 YFSETQ.